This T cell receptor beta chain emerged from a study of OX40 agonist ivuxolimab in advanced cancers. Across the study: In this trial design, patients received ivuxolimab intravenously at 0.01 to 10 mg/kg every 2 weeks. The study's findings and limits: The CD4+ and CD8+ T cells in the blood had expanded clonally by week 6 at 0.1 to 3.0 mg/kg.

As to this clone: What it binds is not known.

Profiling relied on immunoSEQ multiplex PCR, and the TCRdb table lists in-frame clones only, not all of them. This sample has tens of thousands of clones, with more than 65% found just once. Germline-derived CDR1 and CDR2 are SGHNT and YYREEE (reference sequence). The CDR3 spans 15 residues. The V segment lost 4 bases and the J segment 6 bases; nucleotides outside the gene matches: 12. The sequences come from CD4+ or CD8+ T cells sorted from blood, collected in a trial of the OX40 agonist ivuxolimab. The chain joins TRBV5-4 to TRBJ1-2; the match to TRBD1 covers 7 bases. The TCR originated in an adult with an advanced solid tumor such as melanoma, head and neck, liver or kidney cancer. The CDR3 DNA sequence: TGTGCCAGCAGCACGCGGACAGGCGGTTACAATGGCTACACCTTC. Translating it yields CASSTRTGGYNGYTF.